This T cell receptor beta chain was retrieved from a study of blood T cell repertoires in COVID-19. Study at large: The study drew acute and convalescent COVID-19 samples from the United States, Italy and Spain. PBMCs, B-cell-depleted T cells, or T cells were the source of the cDNA or gDNA that made up the material.

In the authors' workflow: Amplification with reference gene primers provided the estimates of nucleated cell counts. Only in-frame clones appear in the TCRdb table, and some are missing; sequencing was by immunoSEQ multiplex PCR. For V, J and clone size, that table is used; D and trimming come from the DNA. The top ten clones hold approximately 0.25% of a sample with about 670,000 clones, 70% to 90% of them seen once. This TCR came from a woman younger than 35 with acute or convalescent COVID-19. Input material: peripheral blood.

CDR3 sequence: CASSSRSGGYTF. As DNA, the CDR3 is TGTGCCAGCAGTTCGCGTTCGGGTGGCTACACCTTC. The rearrangement links TRBV6-5 to TRBJ1-2, with unresolved D. The CDR3 has 12 residues. Germline loops: CDR1 MNHEY, CDR2 SVGAGI. Trimming cost V 4 bases and J 7 bases, with 10 bases left between them.